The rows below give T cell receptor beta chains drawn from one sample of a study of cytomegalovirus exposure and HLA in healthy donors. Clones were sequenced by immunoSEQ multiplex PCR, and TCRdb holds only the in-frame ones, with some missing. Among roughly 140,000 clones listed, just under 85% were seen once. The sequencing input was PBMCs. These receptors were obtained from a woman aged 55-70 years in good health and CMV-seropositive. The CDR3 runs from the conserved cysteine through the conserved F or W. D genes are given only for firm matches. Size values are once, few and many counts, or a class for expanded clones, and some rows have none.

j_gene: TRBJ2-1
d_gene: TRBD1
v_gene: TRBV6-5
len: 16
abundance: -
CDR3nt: TGTGTCAGCAGTTACTCGGGGACAGGGGTCTGGGATGAGCAGTTCTTC
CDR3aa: CVSSYSGTGVWDEQFF

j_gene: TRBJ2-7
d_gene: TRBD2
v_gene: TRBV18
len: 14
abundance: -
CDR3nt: TGTGCCAGCTCACCCGGACTAGGGGACTACGAGCAGTACTTC
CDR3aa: CASSPGLGDYEQYF

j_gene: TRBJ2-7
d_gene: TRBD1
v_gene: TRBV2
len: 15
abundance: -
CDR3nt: TGTGCCAGCAGCGGGGAAGACAGGGCCCCCGGCGAGCAGTACTTC
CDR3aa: CASSGEDRAPGEQYF

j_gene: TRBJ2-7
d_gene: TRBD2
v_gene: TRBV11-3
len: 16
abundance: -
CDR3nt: TGTGCCAGCAGCTTAAGAGGTACTAGCGGCTCCTACGAGCAGTACTTC
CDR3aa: CASSLRGTSGSYEQYF

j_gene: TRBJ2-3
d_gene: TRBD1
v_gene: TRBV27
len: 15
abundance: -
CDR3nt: TGTGCCAGCAAGGCTACAGGGGGCTGGACAGATACGCAGTATTTT
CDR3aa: CASKATGGWTDTQYF

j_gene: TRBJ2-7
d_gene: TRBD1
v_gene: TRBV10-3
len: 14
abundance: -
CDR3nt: TGTGCCATCAGTGAGGGACAGGGAACCTACGAGCAGTACTTC
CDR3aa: CAISEGQGTYEQYF

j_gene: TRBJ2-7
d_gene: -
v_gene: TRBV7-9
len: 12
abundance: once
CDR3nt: TGTGCCAGCAGCCCGAGCTCCTACGAGCAGTACTTC
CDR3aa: CASSPSSYEQYF

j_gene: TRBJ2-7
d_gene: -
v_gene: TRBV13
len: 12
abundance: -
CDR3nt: TGTGCCAGCAGCTTCGGGAAGGGCGAGCAGTACTTC
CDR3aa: CASSFGKGEQYF

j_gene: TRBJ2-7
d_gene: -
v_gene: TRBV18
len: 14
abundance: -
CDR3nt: TGTGCCAGCTCACCGAGCGGGTCAAGCTACGAGCAGTACTTC
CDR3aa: CASSPSGSSYEQYF

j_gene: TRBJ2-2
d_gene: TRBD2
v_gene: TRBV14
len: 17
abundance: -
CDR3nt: TGTGCCAGCAGCCATTTAGGACTAGCGGGAGGGGGCGGGGAGCTGTTTTTT
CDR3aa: CASSHLGLAGGGGELFF

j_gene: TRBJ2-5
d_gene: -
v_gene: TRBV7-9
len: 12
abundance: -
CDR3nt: TGTTCCAGCAGCGGACTACAAGAGACCCAGTACTTC
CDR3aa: CSSSGLQETQYF

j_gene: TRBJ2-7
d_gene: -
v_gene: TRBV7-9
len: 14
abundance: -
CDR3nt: TGTGCCAGCAGCCCCATAGCGGCCTACTACGAGCAGTACTTC
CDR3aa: CASSPIAAYYEQYF

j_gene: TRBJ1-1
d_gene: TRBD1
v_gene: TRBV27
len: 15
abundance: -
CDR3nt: TGTGCCAGCAGTCCTGACAGGGGGCCTAACACTGAAGCTTTCTTT
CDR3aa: CASSPDRGPNTEAFF

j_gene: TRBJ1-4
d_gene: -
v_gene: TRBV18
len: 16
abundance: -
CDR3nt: TGTGCCAGCTCACCATCACGTGAGGGGGTTGCTGAAAAACTGTTTTTT
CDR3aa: CASSPSREGVAEKLFF

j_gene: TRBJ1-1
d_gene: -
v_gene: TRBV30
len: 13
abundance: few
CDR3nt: TGTGCCTGGAGTTTCAACAGAAACACTGAAGCTTTCTTT
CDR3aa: CAWSFNRNTEAFF

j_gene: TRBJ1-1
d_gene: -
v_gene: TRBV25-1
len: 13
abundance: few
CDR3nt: TGTGCCAGCAGTACCCCGGGACAAAAAGAAGCTTTCTTT
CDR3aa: CASSTPGQKEAFF

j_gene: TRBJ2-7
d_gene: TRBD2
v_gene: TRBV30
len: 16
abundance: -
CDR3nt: TGTGCCTGGAGTCGCGGACTAGCGGGAGGGCCCGACGAGCAGTACTTC
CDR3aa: CAWSRGLAGGPDEQYF

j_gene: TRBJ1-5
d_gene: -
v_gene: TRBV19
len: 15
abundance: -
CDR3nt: TGTGCCAGTAGTTCGGAGCAGCGTAGCAATCAGCCCCAGCATTTT
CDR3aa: CASSSEQRSNQPQHF

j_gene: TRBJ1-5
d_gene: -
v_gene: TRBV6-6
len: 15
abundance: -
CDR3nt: TGTGCCAGCAGTTCGGACAGTTATAGCAATCAGCCCCAGCATTTT
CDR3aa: CASSSDSYSNQPQHF

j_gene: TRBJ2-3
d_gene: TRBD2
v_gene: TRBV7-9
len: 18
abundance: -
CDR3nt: TGTGCCAGCAGCGGGGTCCCCGGGACTAGCGGGAACACAGATACGCAGTATTTT
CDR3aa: CASSGVPGTSGNTDTQYF

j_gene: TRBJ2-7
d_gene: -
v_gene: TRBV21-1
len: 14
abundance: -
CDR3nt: TGTGCCAGCAGTCGACAGGGTCGAGCCTACGAGCAGTACTTC
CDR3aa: CASSRQGRAYEQYF

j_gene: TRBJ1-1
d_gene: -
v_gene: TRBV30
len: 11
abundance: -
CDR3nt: TGTGCCTGGAGTCAAGGGTGGGAGGCTTTCTTT
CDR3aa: CAWSQGWEAFF

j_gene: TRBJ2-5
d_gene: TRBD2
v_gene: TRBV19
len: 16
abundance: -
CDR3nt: TGTGCCAGTAGCAGCTACGTAGCGGGAGGTGGCGAGACCCAGTACTTC
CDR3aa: CASSSYVAGGGETQYF

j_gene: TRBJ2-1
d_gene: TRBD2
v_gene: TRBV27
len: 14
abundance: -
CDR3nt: TGTGCCAGCAGGGGTAGCGGGAGTAGAAATGAGCAGTTCTTC
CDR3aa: CASRGSGSRNEQFF

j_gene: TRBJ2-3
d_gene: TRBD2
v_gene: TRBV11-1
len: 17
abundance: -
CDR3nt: TGTGCCAGCAGCTTAATCCAGACTAGCGGAGGCACAGATACGCAGTATTTT
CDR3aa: CASSLIQTSGGTDTQYF

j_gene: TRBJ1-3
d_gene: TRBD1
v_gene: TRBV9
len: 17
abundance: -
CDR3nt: TGTGCCAGCAGCTACTTCGACCGGGACAGCTCTGGAAACACCATATATTTT
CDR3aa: CASSYFDRDSSGNTIYF

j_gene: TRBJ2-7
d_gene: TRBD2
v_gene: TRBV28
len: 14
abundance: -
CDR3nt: TGTGCCAGCAGTGTAGCGGGAGGGCCCTACGAGCAGTACTTC
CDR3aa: CASSVAGGPYEQYF

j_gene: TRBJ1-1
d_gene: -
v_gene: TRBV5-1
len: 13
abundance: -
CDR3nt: TGCGCCAGCAGCTATGGGCCGAACACTGAAGCTTTCTTT
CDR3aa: CASSYGPNTEAFF

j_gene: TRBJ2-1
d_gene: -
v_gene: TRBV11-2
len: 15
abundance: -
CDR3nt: TGTGCCAGCAGGCGTAATCGCGGGACTTCGGGTGAGCAGTTCTTC
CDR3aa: CASRRNRGTSGEQFF

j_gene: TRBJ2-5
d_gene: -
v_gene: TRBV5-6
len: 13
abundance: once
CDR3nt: TGTGCCAGCAGCTTGGTCCGGGGAGGGACCCAGTACTTC
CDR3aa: CASSLVRGGTQYF

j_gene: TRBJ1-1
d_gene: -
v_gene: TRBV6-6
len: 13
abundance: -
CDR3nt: TGTGCCAGCAGTTCGCGACAGAACACTGAAGCTTTCTTT
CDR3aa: CASSSRQNTEAFF

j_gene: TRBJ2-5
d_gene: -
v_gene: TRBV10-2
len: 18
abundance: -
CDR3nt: TGCGCCAGCAGTGAGGGTCTAGACTACAGCGAGCGCCAAGAGACCCAGTACTTC
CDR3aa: CASSEGLDYSERQETQYF

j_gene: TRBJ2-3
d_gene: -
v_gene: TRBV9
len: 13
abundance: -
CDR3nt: TGTGCCAGCAGCCGTGACTTCACAGATACGCAGTATTTT
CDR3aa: CASSRDFTDTQYF

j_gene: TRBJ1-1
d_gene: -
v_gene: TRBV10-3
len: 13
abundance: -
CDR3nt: TGTGCCAGCTGGACAGAGCTGAACACTGAAGCTTTCTTT
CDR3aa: CASWTELNTEAFF

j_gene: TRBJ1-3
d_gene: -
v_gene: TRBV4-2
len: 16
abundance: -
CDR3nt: TGTGCCAGCAGCCAAGACGTCGGTCGCTCTGGAAACACCATATATTTT
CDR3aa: CASSQDVGRSGNTIYF

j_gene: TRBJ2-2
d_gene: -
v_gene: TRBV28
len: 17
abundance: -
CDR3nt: TGTGCCAGCAGTTTGGGGCAGGGCAGGGGTTACACCGGGGAGCTGTTTTTT
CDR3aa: CASSLGQGRGYTGELFF

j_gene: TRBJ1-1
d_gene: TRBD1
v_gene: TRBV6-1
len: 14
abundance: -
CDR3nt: TGTGCCAGCAGACCCACAGGGGAGGCCACTGAAGCTTTCTTT
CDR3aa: CASRPTGEATEAFF

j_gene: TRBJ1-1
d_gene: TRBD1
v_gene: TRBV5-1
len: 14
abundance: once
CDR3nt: TGCGCCAGCAGCTGGAGGGACAGCAACACTGAAGCTTTCTTT
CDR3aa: CASSWRDSNTEAFF

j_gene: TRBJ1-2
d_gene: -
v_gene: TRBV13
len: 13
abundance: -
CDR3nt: TGTGCCAGCAGACCAAGGACAGACTATGGCTACACCTTC
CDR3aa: CASRPRTDYGYTF

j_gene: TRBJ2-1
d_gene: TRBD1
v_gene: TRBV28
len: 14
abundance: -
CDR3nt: TGTGCCAGCAGCCTACAGGGACAGGCTAATGAGCAGTTCTTC
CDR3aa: CASSLQGQANEQFF

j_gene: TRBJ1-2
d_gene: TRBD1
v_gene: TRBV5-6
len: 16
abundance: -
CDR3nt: TGTGCCAGCAGCTTGGGCCCGAGACAGGGGGCGAGTGGCTACACCTTC
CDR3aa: CASSLGPRQGASGYTF

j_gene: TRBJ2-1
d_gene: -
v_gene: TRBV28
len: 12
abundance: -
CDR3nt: TGTGCCAGCAGTTTTCCTCGGAATGAGCAGTTCTTC
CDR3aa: CASSFPRNEQFF

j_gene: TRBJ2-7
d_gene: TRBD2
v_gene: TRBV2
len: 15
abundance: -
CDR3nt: TGTGCCAGCGGAGAACCGCGGCTAGCGGGCTACGAGCAGTACTTC
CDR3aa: CASGEPRLAGYEQYF

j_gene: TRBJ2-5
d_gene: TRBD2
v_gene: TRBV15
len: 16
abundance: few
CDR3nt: TGTGCCACCAGCAGAGTAAACGGGAGGGCCGGGGAGACCCAGTACTTC
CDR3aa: CATSRVNGRAGETQYF

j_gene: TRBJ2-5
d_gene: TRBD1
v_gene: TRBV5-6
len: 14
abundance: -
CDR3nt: TGTGCCAGCAGCTTGCCGGGACAGACATGGGCCCAGTACTTC
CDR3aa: CASSLPGQTWAQYF

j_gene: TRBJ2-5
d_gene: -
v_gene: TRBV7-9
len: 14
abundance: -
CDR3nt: TGTGCCAGCAGCTCCATGACAGTACAAGAGACCCAGTACTTC
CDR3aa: CASSSMTVQETQYF

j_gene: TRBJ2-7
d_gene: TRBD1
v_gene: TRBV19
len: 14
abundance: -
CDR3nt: TGTGCCAGTAACGAAGGACAGGGGTCCTACGAGCAGTACTTC
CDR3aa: CASNEGQGSYEQYF

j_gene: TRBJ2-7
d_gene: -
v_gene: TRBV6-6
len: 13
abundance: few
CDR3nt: TGTGCCAGCAGGCATCCGGACTGGTACGAGCAGTACTTC
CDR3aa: CASRHPDWYEQYF

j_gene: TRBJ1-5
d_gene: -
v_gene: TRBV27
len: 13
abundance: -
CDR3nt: TGTGCCAGCAGTCGTGCAGGGAATCAGCCCCAGCATTTT
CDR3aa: CASSRAGNQPQHF

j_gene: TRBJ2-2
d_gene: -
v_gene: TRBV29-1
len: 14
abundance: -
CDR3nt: TGCAGCGTTGACCTGGGCAGGTTGACCGGGGAGCTGTTTTTT
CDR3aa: CSVDLGRLTGELFF

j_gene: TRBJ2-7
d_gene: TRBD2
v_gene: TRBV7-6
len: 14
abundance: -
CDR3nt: TGTGCCAGCAGCCCCCTGACTAGCGGTGGGGAGCAGTACTTC
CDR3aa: CASSPLTSGGEQYF

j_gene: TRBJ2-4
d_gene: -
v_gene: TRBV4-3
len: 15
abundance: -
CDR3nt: TGCGCCAGCAGCCAAAACTGGGAGGCCAAAAACATTCAGTACTTC
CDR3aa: CASSQNWEAKNIQYF

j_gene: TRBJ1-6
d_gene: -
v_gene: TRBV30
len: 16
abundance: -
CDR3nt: TGTGCCTGGAGTGGGACAGCCCTTTTAATTAATTCACCCCTCCACTTT
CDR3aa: CAWSGTALLINSPLHF

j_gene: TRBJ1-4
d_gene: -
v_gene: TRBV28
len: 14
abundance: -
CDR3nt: TGTGCCAGCAGTTCACAACCAACTAATGAAAAACTGTTTTTT
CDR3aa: CASSSQPTNEKLFF